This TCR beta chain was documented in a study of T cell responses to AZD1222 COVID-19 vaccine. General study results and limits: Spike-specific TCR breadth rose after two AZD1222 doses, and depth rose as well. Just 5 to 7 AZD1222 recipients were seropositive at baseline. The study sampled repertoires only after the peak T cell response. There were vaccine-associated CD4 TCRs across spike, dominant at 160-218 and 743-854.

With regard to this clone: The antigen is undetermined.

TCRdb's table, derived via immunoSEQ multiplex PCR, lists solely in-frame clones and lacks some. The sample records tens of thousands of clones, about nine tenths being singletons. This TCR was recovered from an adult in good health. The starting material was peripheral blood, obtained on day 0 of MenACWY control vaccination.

CDR3 sequence: CASSQDVTGYTF. In nucleotides, the CDR3 is TGTGCCAGCAGCCAAGATGTTACTGGCTACACCTTC. This sequence joins TRBV3-1 (or the pseudogene TRBV3-2) and TRBJ1-2, with D uncertain. The germline V and J ends were trimmed by 0 bases and 7 bases, with 6 bases remaining between them. The CDR3 covers 12 residues. The V gene's germline CDR1 is LGHDT and CDR2 YNNKEL (reference sequence).